This T cell receptor (beta chain) was recovered during a study of human T cells and chemical hapten exposure. Study details: On about 2 cm by about 2 cm of upper inner arm skin, sensitization was performed with 2% DPC.

This sample's time point: patch test 3, about 24 weeks after DPC sensitization. Treatment in this sample: therapeutic diphenylcyclopropenone sensitization with weekly scalp DPC. The study enrolled 18 to 70-year-old alopecia patients suitable for DPC. Unfractionated whole blood was the source from which total RNA was extracted. The germline gives CDR1 SGHTA, CDR2 FQGNSA. This CDR3 has 14 amino acids. Trimming stripped 1 base from V and 1 base from J, with 6 bases between. Separate cDNA molecules received unique molecular identifiers, which the library attached to them. TCRdb re-called the RACE reads through MiXCR, storing one row per CDR3 protein. The table includes approximately 160,000 distinct CDR3 sequences, 25% to 35% detected once.

Sequences were derived from whole blood, sampled in connection with sensitization to the hapten diphenylcyclopropenone (DPC). V and J are TRBV7-2 and TRBJ2-3, with D uncertain. This clonotype was obtained from a woman younger than 30 with alopecia areata. Some clones in this sample may be carry-over from other donors' samples. CDR3 nucleotide sequence: TGTGCCAGCAGCTTAGGCCGCCGCACAGATACGCAGTATTTT. Protein sequence: CASSLGRRTDTQYF.